This T cell receptor (beta chain) was sequenced for a study of blood T cells in healthy people across ages. A second PCR, run for about 6 to 12 cycles, used a sample-barcoded 5' primer plus a J-beta primer mix. Using its own MiXCR run on the 5' RACE reads, TCRdb lists one record per CDR3 protein. The table has over a million distinct CDR3 sequences, 42% seen once. Germline V CDR1 and CDR2: SGHRS, YFSETQ. This CDR3 region has 15 residues. The V gene lost 4 bases and the J gene lost 0 bases, with 13 bases spanning the gap. The sample was blood. The chain carries TRBV5-1 and TRBJ1-2, with D maybe TRBD1 (6 bases). This receptor was taken from a woman aged 18-29 years in good health. In nucleotides, the CDR3 is TGCGCCAGCAGCCCCGGGACACCTGCTAACTATGGCTACACCTTC. This gives the protein CASSPGTPANYGYTF. The full variable domain, in which reference TRBV5-1 and TRBJ1-2 provide the parts outside the CDR3, is KAGVTQTPRYLIKTRGQQVTLSCSPISGHRSVSWYQQTPGQGLQFLFEYFSETQRNKGNFPGRFSGRQFSNSRSEMNVSTLELGDSALYLCASSPGTPANYGYTFGSGTRLTVV.